Presented here are 30 T cell receptor beta chains from one specimen sequenced in a study of blood T cell repertoires in COVID-19. Profiled with immunoSEQ multiplex PCR; TCRdb holds only in-frame clones, not every one. Among 200,000 to 250,000 clones, approximately 82% were seen once, and the ten largest hold 3.6%. Sequencing was done on a sample of peripheral blood. All receptors derive from a woman aged 80 or over with acute or convalescent COVID-19.

For this clone: The sample holds other DNA sequences that translate to the same CDR3. The rearrangement joins TRBV11-2 to TRBJ1-1; D is uncertain. V dropped 3 bases and J dropped 1 base, with 6 bases sitting between them. Germline CDR1 SGHAT, CDR2 FQNNGV. This CDR3 is built from 13 residues. The CDR3 coding sequence is TGTGCCAGCAGCTTGGAGAGGAACACTGAAGCTTTCTTT. It yields the protein CASSLERNTEAFF.

The gene calls are TRBV7-6 and TRBJ2-1, with D hard to call. Between the trimmed V and J ends, which lost 1 base and 12 bases, there was a span of 10 bases. The germline CDR1 and CDR2 sequences are SGHVS and FNYEAQ. CDR3 length: 12 amino acids. The CDR3 nucleotides are TGTGCCAGCAGCTTAGTCAGGTCGCGGCAGTTCTTC. Its protein product is CASSLVRSRQFF.

The chain employs TRBV2 and TRBJ1-5; 7 bases map to TRBD1. Germline V lookup: CDR1 SNHLY, CDR2 FYNNEI. The CDR3 sequence is 15 residues long. The V and J ends lost 5 bases and 6 bases, in that order; junction bases with no gene match: 10. The CDR3 sequence: CASSIGQDVFQPQHF. CDR3 in DNA: TGTGCCAGCAGTATAGGACAGGACGTGTTTCAGCCCCAGCATTTT.

The chain couples TRBV21-1 to TRBJ1-1; the table's TRBD1 call for D was not verified on the DNA. TRBV21-1 is a pseudogene locus. The CDR3 spans 11 residues. Here the CDR3 reads CASSITGEAFF. CDR3 nucleotides: TGTGCCAGCAGCATAACAGGGGAAGCTTTCTTT.

The chain combines TRBV5-4 with TRBJ2-5, with 9 bases matching TRBD1. Per the germline V gene, CDR1 is SGHNT and CDR2 is YYREEE (reference sequence). V was clipped by 4 bases and J by 5 bases; unmatched bases: 3. The CDR3 is 13 residues long. The CDR3 is CASSRTGDETQYF. DNA for the CDR3: TGTGCCAGCAGCCGGACAGGGGACGAGACCCAGTACTTC.

V gene TRBV7-2 combines with J gene TRBJ2-2, with TRBD1 matching over 9 bases. Per the germline V gene, CDR1 is SGHTA and CDR2 is FQGNSA. Germline trimming cut 6 bases from V and 7 bases from J; bases unmatched to any gene: 6. The CDR3 is 14 amino acids. The CDR3 loop reads CASRSNRGRGELFF. The CDR3 coding sequence is TGTGCCAGCAGATCAAACAGGGGGCGCGGGGAGCTGTTTTTT.

V usage is TRBV2 and J usage is TRBJ1-5, with D hard to call. The germline V gene has CDR1 SNHLY and CDR2 FYNNEI. The CDR3 loop spans 13 amino acids. The germline V and J ends were trimmed by 4 bases and 9 bases, with 13 bases remaining between them. In DNA, the CDR3 is TGTGCCAGCAGTGGGGCACTCCTCGGGCCCCAGCATTTT. Amino acids: CASSGALLGPQHF.

In this sample, this clone turned up a few times. The J gene is TRBJ2-2, the V gene TRBV11-3; D call uncertain. CDR3 size: 13 residues. V shed 2 bases and J shed 8 bases, with 9 bases lying between them. Germline V gene data show CDR1 as SGHNT and CDR2 as YENEEA. CDR3 amino acids: CASSLSRTGELFF. The DNA for the CDR3 is TGTGCCAGCAGCTTAAGCCGCACTGGGGAGCTGTTTTTT.

This clone was detected only a few times. The chain recombines TRBV10-2 with TRBJ1-1; D unresolved. This CDR3 has 14 amino acids. Germline V gene lookup returns CDR1 WSHSY and CDR2 SAAADI. Trimming pared 7 bases from V and 4 bases from J, leaving 16 bases between. Here the CDR3 reads CASTEVGGFTEAFF. The CDR3 nucleotides read TGCGCCAGCACCGAGGTTGGAGGATTCACTGAAGCTTTCTTT.

This chain connects TRBV5-6 to TRBJ2-3; perhaps TRBD2 as D (5 bases). Trimming took off 0 bases at V and 1 base at J, with 12 bases between the two ends. This CDR3 spans 16 amino acids. The germline V gene has CDR1 SGHDT and CDR2 YYEEEE. DNA of the CDR3: TGTGCCAGCAGCTTGGGCCCCACTAGGCGCACAGATACGCAGTATTTT. It specifies CASSLGPTRRTDTQYF. The full variable domain, its missing parts supplied by reference TRBV5-6 and TRBJ2-3, is DAGVTQSPTHLIKTRGQQVTLRCSPKSGHDTVSWYQQALGQGPQFIFQYYEEEERQRGNFPDRFSGHQFPNYSSELNVNALLLGDSALYLCASSLGPTRRTDTQYFGPGTRLTVL.

The rearrangement uses TRBV18 and TRBJ2-7, with TRBD1 as a possible D gene (5 bases). The CDR3 spans 13 residues. The V end lost 4 bases, the J end lost 3 bases, and 10 bases lay between the germline ends. CDR1 is KGHSH and CDR2 is LQKENI in the germline V gene. CDR3 in amino acids: CASSLDSDYEQYF. CDR3 in DNA: TGTGCCAGCTCACTTGACAGTGACTACGAGCAGTACTTC.

This chain joins TRBV24-1 and TRBJ1-2; tentative D call: TRBD1 (6 bases). This CDR3 contains 15 residues. Trimming left V 1 base short and J 4 bases short, with 12 bases between. CDR1 and CDR2 from the germline V gene are KGHDR and SFDVKD. CDR3 protein: CATSDFSRGSYGYTF. The DNA for the CDR3 is TGTGCCACCAGTGATTTTAGCAGGGGTAGCTATGGCTACACCTTC.

This CDR3 reads CATQGTGSQPQHF. The CDR3 region has the DNA TGTGCCACCCAAGGGACAGGGAGTCAGCCCCAGCATTTT. The chain is built from TRBV6-6 and TRBJ1-5; 9 nucleotides match TRBD1. Germline V gives CDR1 MNHNY, CDR2 SVGAGI (reference sequence). The V and J ends lost 10 bases and 6 bases, in that order; junction bases with no gene match: 7. The CDR3 sequence is 13 residues long.

The chain links TRBV28 to TRBJ1-1; 7 nucleotides agree with TRBD1. The CDR3 length is 17 residues. CDR1 and CDR2 (germline): MDHEN, SYDVKM. V gave up 2 bases and J gave up 3 bases; unmatched junction bases: 12. CDR3 DNA sequence: TGTGCCAGCAGTTTAATAGGACAGGCTTCGAAGGACACTGAAGCTTTCTTT. It yields the protein CASSLIGQASKDTEAFF.

For this clone: The sample has other DNA sequences that encode this CDR3 too. The V call is TRBV18, the J call TRBJ1-5; TRBD1 aligns across 9 bases. V shed 2 bases, J shed 1 base, and the junction held 0 bases outside the gene matches. The germline gives CDR1 KGHSH, CDR2 LQKENI. The CDR3 has 15 amino acids. The CDR3 DNA reads TGTGCCAGCTCACCAGGACAGGGGAGCAATCAGCCCCAGCATTTT. Translating gives CASSPGQGSNQPQHF.

The V gene is TRBV7-3, the J gene TRBJ2-3, with TRBD2 matching 7 bases. CDR1 and CDR2 from the germline V gene are SGHTA and FQGTGA. The CDR3 is 16 amino acids. The junction had 7 bases not matched to a gene; V was cut back by 3 bases and J by 1 base. DNA of the CDR3: TGTGCCAGCAGCTTCGGCGGGGGAGTCCGCACAGATACGCAGTATTTT. Translation: CASSFGGGVRTDTQYF.

V is TRBV29-1 and J is TRBJ1-6, with TRBD1 matching over 7 bases. CDR1 and CDR2 from the germline V gene are SQVTM and ANQGSEA. V lost 7 bases to trimming and J lost 8 bases; unmatched junction nucleotides: 8. This CDR3 contains 13 residues. The CDR3 DNA sequence: TGCAGCGCTTGCTGGGACAGAGATTCACCCCTCCACTTT. Translation: CSACWDRDSPLHF.

The chain is built from TRBV28 and TRBJ1-1, with a possible D match to TRBD1 (5 bases). The ends were cut back, 4 bases at V and 0 bases at J, with 12 bases in the middle. The CDR3 has 15 amino acids. Germline assignment: CDR1 MDHEN and CDR2 SYDVKM. Here the CDR3 DNA reads TGTGCCAGCAGTTCCCCCGCAGGGATGAACACTGAAGCTTTCTTT. Residues: CASSSPAGMNTEAFF. The whole variable domain, remainder taken from reference TRBV28 and TRBJ1-1, is DVKVTQSSRYLVKRTGEKVFLECVQDMDHENMFWYRQDPGLGLRLIYFSYDVKMKEKGDIPEGYSVSREKKERFSLILESASTNQTSMYLCASSSPAGMNTEAFFGQGTRLTVV.

In nucleotides, the CDR3 is TGTGCCAGCACGGGACAGACCCATGAAAAACTGTTTTTT. Protein sequence: CASTGQTHEKLFF. This chain connects TRBV2 to TRBJ1-4; TRBD1 aligns across 7 bases. With 7 bases clipped from V and 6 bases from J, the junction kept 5 bases outside the gene matches. The CDR3 sequence is 13 residues long. Germline-derived CDR1 and CDR2 are SNHLY and FYNNEI.

The chain employs TRBV27 and TRBJ1-2; D might be TRBD1 (6 bases). Germline loops: CDR1 MNHEY, CDR2 SMNVEV (reference sequence). This CDR3 has 16 amino acids. The V gene lost 4 bases and the J gene lost 1 base, with 16 bases spanning the gap. The CDR3 region has the DNA TGTGCCAGCAGTTCAACAGGGTTGGGGATTAACTATGGCTACACCTTC. Translated, it gives CASSSTGLGINYGYTF.

The chain combines TRBV9 with TRBJ1-2; D might be TRBD1 (5 bases). Trimming took 3 bases from V and 7 from J, leaving 22 bases between them. Germline lookup yields CDR1 SGDLS and CDR2 YYNGEE. The CDR3 has 16 residues. In nucleotides, the CDR3 is TGTGCCAGCAGCGGGGAACTATGGACCGGGGGTATTGGCTACACCTTC. Amino acid sequence: CASSGELWTGGIGYTF.

The chain links TRBV2 to TRBJ1-1; 10 nucleotides agree with TRBD1. Losses at the gene ends were 8 bases for V and 7 bases for J; bases not matched to a gene: 7. CDR1 is SNHLY, CDR2 FYNNEI, per germline. CDR3 size: 13 residues. The CDR3 sequence: CASLTDRGSEAFF. The CDR3 coding sequence is TGTGCCAGCCTGACGGACAGGGGGAGTGAAGCTTTCTTT.

J is TRBJ1-5 and V is TRBV6-5; 7 bases map to TRBD1. The V gene's germline CDR1 is MNHEY and CDR2 SVGAGI. The CDR3 loop spans 14 amino acids. V shed 6 bases and J 2 bases; nucleotides not matched to a gene: 4. CDR3 in DNA: TGTGCCAGCAGGAGAGGGACAGGCAATCAGCCCCAGCATTTT. This translates into CASRRGTGNQPQHF.

The rearrangement joins TRBV6-2 or TRBV6-3 to TRBJ1-1; 10 bases fit TRBD1. The CDR3 totals 15 residues. Germline V gene data show CDR1 as MNHEY and CDR2 as SVGEGT. V was pared by 2 bases and J by 6 bases, with 6 bases of the junction left unmatched. CDR3 in DNA: TGTGCCAGCAGTTACCGGGACAGGGGCAGTTCTGAAGCTTTCTTT. Protein sequence: CASSYRDRGSSEAFF.

The rearrangement joins TRBV6-5 to TRBJ2-1; D is perhaps TRBD1 (6 bases). CDR1 is MNHEY, CDR2 SVGAGI, per germline. The CDR3 runs 14 residues. Between the trimmed V and J ends, which lost 6 bases and 6 bases, there was a span of 15 bases. DNA for the CDR3: TGTGCCAGCAGCGCCTATACACAGGGCAATGAGCAGTTCTTC. Its protein product is CASSAYTQGNEQFF.

J is TRBJ1-1 and V is TRBV2, with a weak D call TRBD1 (5 bases). Trimming stripped 5 bases from V and 10 bases from J, with 20 bases between. The germline V gene encodes CDR1 SNHLY and CDR2 FYNNEI. There are 14 residues in the CDR3. The CDR3 region has the DNA TGTGCCAGCAGTTCAAACCTCGGACATGCCGGAGCTTTCTTT. Translation gives CASSSNLGHAGAFF.

This chain uses TRBV19 with TRBJ1-5; the D is unclear. The CDR3 length is 13 residues. V shed 5 bases and J shed 6 bases, with 11 bases lying between them. Germline V gene sequence: CDR1 LNHDA, CDR2 SQIVND (reference sequence). The CDR3 region is CASSVDMAQPQHF. The CDR3 nucleotides read TGTGCCAGTAGTGTCGACATGGCTCAGCCCCAGCATTTT.

The chain has TRBV27 and TRBJ1-2, with D possibly being TRBD1 (5 bases). Trimming left V 0 bases short and J 4 bases short, with 15 bases between. Germline lookup yields CDR1 MNHEY and CDR2 SMNVEV (reference sequence). The CDR3 runs to 16 residues. CDR3 bases: TGTGCCAGCAGTTTATCGGGGGGGATCCAAAGCTATGGCTACACCTTC. It is translated as CASSLSGGIQSYGYTF.

This rearrangement joins TRBV19 to TRBJ1-1; the D is unclear. From germline, CDR1 is LNHDA and CDR2 SQIVND (reference sequence). V was cut by 6 bases and J by 4 bases, with 12 bases left in between. This CDR3 spans 13 amino acids. In DNA form, the CDR3 reads TGTGCCAGTAGACTCACCCCAGGCACTGAAGCTTTCTTT. Encoded protein: CASRLTPGTEAFF.

The chain carries TRBV2 and TRBJ1-1; 8 nucleotides match TRBD1. This CDR3 is built from 14 residues. Per the germline V gene, CDR1 is SNHLY and CDR2 is FYNNEI. Unmatched junction bases numbered 6, after V lost 4 bases and J lost 5 bases. This chain's CDR3 is CASSGDRGWTEAFF. In DNA, the CDR3 is TGTGCCAGCAGTGGTGACAGGGGATGGACTGAAGCTTTCTTT.